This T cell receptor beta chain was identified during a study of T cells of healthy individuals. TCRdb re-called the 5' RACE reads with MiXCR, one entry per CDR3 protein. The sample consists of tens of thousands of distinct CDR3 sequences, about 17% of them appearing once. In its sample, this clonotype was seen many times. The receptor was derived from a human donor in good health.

The DNA of the CDR3 is TGTGCCACCAGAGGGACAGCGAACACCGGGGAGCTGTTTTTT. It encodes CATRGTANTGELFF. V and J are TRBV24-1 and TRBJ2-2; 7 bases line up with TRBD1. The germline CDR1 and CDR2 sequences are KGHDR and SFDVKD. The length of the CDR3 is 14 residues. V dropped 7 bases and J dropped 0; count of bases not matched to a gene: 1.